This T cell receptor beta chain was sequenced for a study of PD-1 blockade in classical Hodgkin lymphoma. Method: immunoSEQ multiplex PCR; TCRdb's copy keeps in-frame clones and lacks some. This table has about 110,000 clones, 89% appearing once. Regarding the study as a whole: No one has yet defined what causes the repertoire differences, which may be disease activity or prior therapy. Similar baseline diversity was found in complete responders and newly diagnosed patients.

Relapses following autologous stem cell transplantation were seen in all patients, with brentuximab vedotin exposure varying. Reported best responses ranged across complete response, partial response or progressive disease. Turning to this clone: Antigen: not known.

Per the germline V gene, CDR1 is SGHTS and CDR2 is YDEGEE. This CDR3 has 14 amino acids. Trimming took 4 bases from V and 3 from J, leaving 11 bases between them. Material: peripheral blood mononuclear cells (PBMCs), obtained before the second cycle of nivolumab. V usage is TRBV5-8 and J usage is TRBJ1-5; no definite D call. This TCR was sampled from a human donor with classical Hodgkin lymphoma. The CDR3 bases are TGTGCCAGCAGCCGCGACGGCCTCAATCAGCCCCAGCATTTT. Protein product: CASSRDGLNQPQHF.